Below, 8 T cell receptor beta chains from the same sample are listed, as sequenced in a study of immune heterogeneity within non-small cell lung tumors. Multiplex PCR amplified the TCR beta CDR3 region. Its first round ran for roughly 10 cycles with 32 V and 13 J primers. TCRdb processed the multiplex PCR reads anew with MiXCR; each CDR3 protein has one entry. This table holds roughly 23,000 distinct CDR3 sequences, roughly 30% found once. Bulk tumor genomic DNA (approximately 570 ng per sample) served as template. From each primary tumor, several far-apart biopsies were obtained during surgery. Patients with untreated, newly diagnosed non-small cell lung cancer underwent curative surgery. The sequencing sample was made of lung tumor tissue. The receptors shown here come from a middle-aged man with non-small cell lung cancer.

Turning to this clonotype: Given a much more abundant clone one base away, this may be a read error. The rearrangement joins TRBV15 to TRBJ2-2; D not certain. There are 14 residues in the CDR3. CDR1 is LNHNV, CDR2 YYDKDF, per germline (reference sequence). The CDR3 DNA reads TGTGCCACCATCAGATCCCGGAGTTCCGGGGAGCTGTTTTTT. This translates into CATIRSRSSGELFF. The variable domain in full, with the rest retrieved from reference TRBV15 and TRBJ2-2, is DAMVIQNPRYQVTQFGKPVTLSCSQTLNHNVMYWYQQKSSQAPKLLFHYYDKDFNNEADTPDNFQSRRPNTSFCFLDIRSPGLGDTAMYLCATIRSRSSGELFFGEGSRLTVL.

This clonotype was recorded many times. The genes are TRBV15 and TRBJ1-5; TRBD1 agrees at 7 bases. Unmatched junction bases numbered 5, after V lost 3 bases and J lost 0 bases. The CDR3 totals 16 residues. In germline, CDR1 is LNHNV, CDR2 YYDKDF (reference sequence). This CDR3 reads CATSRRQGLSNQPQHF. The DNA of the CDR3 is TGTGCCACCAGCAGGAGACAGGGACTTAGCAATCAGCCCCAGCATTTT.

The sample holds many counts of this clonotype. The rearrangement uses TRBV13 and TRBJ2-1; TRBD2 aligns across 13 bases. J lost 9 bases, V lost 3 bases, and 8 bases had no gene match. Germline assignment: CDR1 PRHDT and CDR2 FYEKMQ (reference sequence). This CDR3 contains 16 residues. The CDR3 reads CASSLWTSGSVAEQFF. The CDR3 coding sequence is TGTGCCAGCAGCTTGTGGACTAGCGGGAGCGTCGCTGAGCAGTTCTTC.

The sample holds many counts of this clonotype. The chain uses TRBV10-1 and TRBJ1-4, with 7 bases aligning to TRBD1. With V trimmed by 8 bases and J by 7 bases, 7 bases remained unmatched. Germline V gene data show CDR1 as WNHNN and CDR2 as SYGVQD (reference sequence). CDR3 length equals 13 residues. CDR3 sequence reads: CASATGVGEKLFF. DNA of the CDR3: TGCGCCAGCGCTACAGGGGTTGGTGAAAAACTGTTTTTT.

This clonotype was observed a few times. This chain links TRBV9 with TRBJ2-2; TRBD1 is a possible D gene (6 bases). Germline-derived CDR1 and CDR2 are SGDLS and YYNGEE. The CDR3 totals 14 residues. Trimming removed 0 bases from V and 6 bases from J, with 9 bases in between. DNA for the CDR3: TGTGCCAGCAGCGTAGTGGCAGGGGCCGGGGAGCTGTTTTTT. This codes for CASSVVAGAGELFF. Full variable domain (missing parts from reference TRBV9 and TRBJ2-2): DSGVTQTPKHLITATGQRVTLRCSPRSGDLSVYWYQQSLDQGLQFLIQYYNGEERAKGNILERFSAQQFPDLHSELNLSSLELGDSALYFCASSVVAGAGELFFGEGSRLTVL.

As concerns this clonotype: One end of the junction fails to match germline, which may point to a read error. V is TRBV7-9 and J is TRBJ1-2, with D hard to call. The CDR3 totals 12 residues. Germline assignment: CDR1 SEHNR and CDR2 FQNEAQ (reference sequence). The CDR3 sequence: CVSSLEGYGYTF. CDR3 in DNA: TGTGTCAGCAGCTTAGAAGGGTATGGCTACACCTTC.

The J gene is TRBJ2-1, the V gene TRBV7-3; TRBD2 aligns across 7 bases. There are 15 residues in the CDR3. From germline, CDR1 is SGHTA and CDR2 FQGTGA. After removal of 2 bases from V and 5 bases from J, the junction contained 6 bases not matched to a gene. The DNA of the CDR3 is TGTGCCAGCAGCTTAGGTCGGACTAGTAACAATGAGCAGTTCTTC. It encodes CASSLGRTSNNEQFF. Drawing the rest from reference TRBV7-3 and TRBJ2-1, the complete variable domain is GAGVSQTPSNKVTEKGKYVELRCDPISGHTALYWYRQSLGQGPEFLIYFQGTGAADDSGLPNDRFFAVRPEGSVSTLKIQRTERGDSAVYLCASSLGRTSNNEQFFGPGTRLTVL.

This clonotype was picked up one time. This may arise from a read error, as a much more abundant clone is one base away. The rearrangement joins TRBV27 to TRBJ2-5; the D gene could be TRBD1 or TRBD2 (5 bases each). The V gene's germline CDR1 is MNHEY and CDR2 SMNVEV (reference sequence). This CDR3 comprises 14 residues. Between the trimmed V and J ends, which lost 5 bases and 4 bases, there was a span of 14 bases. The CDR3 sequence: CASSPNGGRETQYF. The CDR3 bases are TGTGCCAGCAGTCCTAATGGGGGACGAGAGACCCAGTACTTC.